These 13 T cell receptor beta chains were all obtained from the same sample, sequenced in a study of T cell responses to AZD1222 COVID-19 vaccine. Produced via immunoSEQ multiplex PCR; TCRdb's table is partial and in-frame only. The sample has about 140,000 clones, 80% to 95% seen once. The sample was peripheral blood, taken 28 days after the second AZD1222 dose. The receptor source for this set is an adult who received the AZD1222 COVID-19 vaccine.

This clone was detected only once. The chain uses TRBV5-4 and TRBJ2-2, with TRBD2 matching 7 bases. This CDR3 contains 16 residues. CDR1 is SGHNT, CDR2 YYREEE, per germline (reference sequence). V lost 1 base and J lost 4; bases outside the gene matches: 7. CDR3 in amino acids: CASSLRRERGTGELFF. CDR3 DNA: TGTGCCAGCAGCTTGCGGCGGGAGAGGGGCACCGGGGAGCTGTTTTTT.

This clone was seen just once. The chain combines TRBV6-5 with TRBJ1-3; unclear D gene. Trimming left V 6 bases short and J 3 bases short, with 12 bases between. Germline CDR1 and CDR2: MNHEY and SVGAGI. The CDR3 runs to 14 residues. The CDR3 spells CASRSGDLGNTIYF. The CDR3 DNA sequence: TGTGCCAGCAGAAGCGGGGATCTTGGAAACACCATATATTTT.

A note on this clone: This is likely a read error, given that the CDR3 carries no conserved phenylalanine or tryptophan at its end. It is unclear where the CDR3 begins or ends on the DNA, so no DNA is shown, and the CDR3 is as TCRdb lists it. The J gene is TRBJ1-6, the V gene TRBV9. The CDR3 is 12 residues long, counting both termini. Germline V gene data show CDR1 as SGDLS and CDR2 as YYNGEE. The CDR3 loop is CASSVAWRGRRG.

The chain recombines TRBV6-5 with TRBJ1-1; D might be TRBD1 (6 bases). V was cut by 2 bases and J by 5 bases, with 9 bases left in between. Germline V gene lookup returns CDR1 MNHEY and CDR2 SVGAGI. This CDR3 is built from 13 residues. The CDR3 loop reads CASSYRGGTEAFF. The CDR3, as DNA: TGTGCCAGCAGTTACAGGGGGGGGACTGAAGCTTTCTTT.

This sequence joins TRBV7-2 and TRBJ1-4; a weak D match, TRBD1 (6 bases). The germline V gene encodes CDR1 SGHTA and CDR2 FQGNSA. Between the trimmed V and J ends, which lost 5 bases and 8 bases, there was a span of 18 bases. The CDR3 runs to 15 residues. Here the CDR3 reads CASSGSGAEREKLFF. In nucleotides, the CDR3 is TGTGCCAGCAGCGGTTCAGGGGCCGAGCGGGAAAAACTGTTTTTT. The complete variable domain, with remaining parts taken from reference TRBV7-2 and TRBJ1-4, reads GAGVSQSPSNKVTEKGKDVELRCDPISGHTALYWYRQSLGQGLEFLIYFQGNSAPDKSGLPSDRFSAERTGGSVSTLTIQRTQQEDSAVYLCASSGSGAEREKLFFGSGTQLSVL.

The V gene is TRBV4-2, the J gene TRBJ2-7, with a possible D match to TRBD1 (5 bases). The CDR3 sequence is 14 residues long. Germline CDR1 and CDR2: LGHNA and YNFKEQ. V lost 0 bases and J 7 bases, leaving 13 bases between the germline ends. CDR3 DNA: TGTGCCAGCAGCCAAGATCGCTCAGGGAAGGAGCAGTACTTC. This translates into CASSQDRSGKEQYF.

This rearrangement joins TRBV7-2 to TRBJ2-7; 10 positions match TRBD2. V lost 4 bases and J lost 4; bases outside the gene matches: 10. Germline V gene sequence: CDR1 SGHTA, CDR2 FQGNSA. The CDR3 runs to 16 residues. The CDR3 region is CASSWSGGAGGYEQYF. In DNA, the CDR3 is TGTGCCAGCAGCTGGTCCGGGGGAGCGGGAGGGTACGAGCAGTACTTC.

J is TRBJ1-2 and V is TRBV18, with unresolved D. This CDR3 contains 15 residues. Trimming stripped 2 bases from V and 1 base from J, with 11 bases between. Germline V CDR1 and CDR2: KGHSH, LQKENI. The CDR3 region has the DNA TGTGCCAGCTCACCAAGTATAAGTCTTAACTATGGCTACACCTTC. Encoded protein: CASSPSISLNYGYTF. Drawing the rest from reference TRBV18 and TRBJ1-2, the complete variable domain is NAGVMQNPRHLVRRRGQEARLRCSPMKGHSHVYWYRQLPEEGLKFMVYLQKENIIDESGMPKERFSAEFPKEGPSILRIQQVVRGDSAAYFCASSPSISLNYGYTFGSGTRLTVV.

This CDR3 reads CASSQMSGGAWNEQFF. The CDR3 region has the DNA TGTGCCAGCAGCCAAATGAGCGGGGGGGCCTGGAATGAGCAGTTCTTC. This chain uses TRBV4-2 with TRBJ2-1, with 10 bases identical to TRBD2. J was trimmed by 7 bases and V by 2 bases; bases with no gene match: 8. The germline CDR1 and CDR2 sequences are LGHNA and YNFKEQ. The CDR3 loop spans 16 amino acids.

This clone was counted once. V is TRBV11-1 and J is TRBJ1-4, with D possibly being TRBD1 (5 bases). This CDR3 comprises 14 residues. V dropped 1 base and J dropped 6 bases, with 9 bases sitting between them. Germline V gene lookup returns CDR1 SGHAT and CDR2 FQDESV (reference sequence). CDR3 sequence reads: CASSLEGFDEKLFF. The CDR3 bases are TGTGCCAGCAGCTTAGAGGGGTTCGATGAAAAACTGTTTTTT.

The sample holds one count of this clone. At one end, the junction sequence differs from germline, possibly due to a read error. This chain uses TRBV7-3 with TRBJ2-1, with D possibly matching TRBD2 (5 bases). Germline V gene sequence: CDR1 SGHTA, CDR2 FQGTGA. This CDR3 spans 14 amino acids. CDR3 nucleotide sequence: TGTGCCAGCAGCCCGAGGACTTCCTACCATGAGCAGTTCTTC. It encodes CASSPRTSYHEQFF.

The table lists this clone with a count of one. This chain links TRBV29-1 with TRBJ2-3; TRBD2 is a possible D gene (7 bases). V lost 6 bases and J lost 10, with 23 bases in between. Germline V CDR1 and CDR2: SQVTM, ANQGSEA. The CDR3 is 14 amino acids. CDR3 DNA sequence: TGCAGCGTCCCCCCGGGGGGCGGAGTTAGGGCGCAGTATTTT. It specifies CSVPPGGGVRAQYF.

The rearrangement joins TRBV21-1 to TRBJ1-3. TRBV21-1 is tagged as a pseudogene. The CDR3 contains 17 residues. CDR3 DNA sequence: TGTGCCAGACCACTCACTATTCCCGCTACCTCTGGAAACACCATATATTTT. Its protein is CARPLTIPATSGNTIYF.